The clone carrying this TCR beta chain is large in the sample. No antigen is known for it. The V gene end was trimmed by 4 bases and the J gene end by 9 bases; junction bases not matched to a gene: 10. The CDR3 loop spans 17 amino acids. Germline CDR1 is KGHDR and CDR2 is SFDVKD. Study-wide results and caveats: Tumor memory CD4+ T cell TCR gene usage clustered with blood and lymph node memory CD4+ cells and lymph node naive CD4+ cells. Tumor Treg TCRs overlapped most with tumor naive CD4+ cells.

Semi-nested PCR with Nested Universal Primer A followed constant-region reverse priming of full-length variable regions. TCRdb used MiXCR to reprocess the 5' RACE reads, holding one entry per CDR3 protein. The top ten clones hold 5.5% to 8% of a sample with several thousand distinct CDR3 sequences, more than 30% of them seen once. Memory CD4+ T cells were sorted as CD4+CD45RO+CD25- cells. The TCR originated in a female donor with breast cancer. Sequenced material: tumor-infiltrating memory CD4+ T cells sorted from the breast tumor. This sample's subset: memory CD4+ T cells, CD4+CD45RO+CD25-. The chain couples TRBV24-1 to TRBJ2-1, with 14 nucleotides matching TRBD2. The CDR3 region is CATSEVGTSGRGSEQFF. The CDR3 nucleotides read TGTGCCACCAGTGAAGTAGGGACTAGCGGGAGAGGGTCTGAGCAGTTCTTC.